This TCR beta chain was recorded in a study of human thymus T cells. The people who donated were healthy Finnish babies having corrective surgery for congenital heart defects. A roughly 0.45-1 mL peripheral blood aliquot was taken intraoperatively from four of eight donors. All available leukocytes, rather than a set cell count, yielded the blood DNA. Findings and caveats of the study: Blood and thymic repertoires both appeared biased in V and J gene usage.

Libraries were prepared by immunoSEQ multiplex PCR; TCRdb keeps only in-frame clonotypes and omits some of them. The data show tens of thousands of clones, around 94% seen once. Worth noting for this clone: Its antigen remains unknown.

The sequence was obtained from a boy younger than two with a congenital heart defect but otherwise immunologically healthy. Sequences were obtained from blood.

This chain's CDR3 is CASSLLAQETQYF. CDR3 DNA sequence: TGTGCCAGCAGCTTATTAGCCCAAGAGACCCAGTACTTC. The gene calls are TRBV7-2 and TRBJ2-5, with no clear D. The CDR3 consists of 13 residues. V was pared by 2 bases and J by 1 base, with 5 bases between. Germline lookup yields CDR1 SGHTA and CDR2 FQGNSA.